The source of this TCR beta chain is a study of T cell responses to AZD1222 COVID-19 vaccine. Study-level findings and limits: It was only after the peak T cell response that any repertoires were sampled. Recipients of AZD1222 seropositive at baseline numbered only 5 to 7.

This clone was recorded a few times. Its antigen is as yet unknown. This CDR3 is 13 amino acids long. V lost 1 base and J lost 8, with 8 bases in between. TCRdb's table, derived via immunoSEQ multiplex PCR, lists solely in-frame clones and lacks some. The sample has tens of thousands of clones, around 80% seen once; the top ten hold roughly 25%. This specimen was peripheral blood, taken 28 days after the second AZD1222 dose. The TCR comes from an adult who received the AZD1222 COVID-19 vaccine. The chain carries TRBV12-3 or TRBV12-4 and TRBJ1-4; possible D gene TRBD1, 6 bases. Here the CDR3 DNA reads TGTGCCAGCAGTTTAGGGCAGGGGGAAAAACTGTTTTTT. Protein sequence: CASSLGQGEKLFF.